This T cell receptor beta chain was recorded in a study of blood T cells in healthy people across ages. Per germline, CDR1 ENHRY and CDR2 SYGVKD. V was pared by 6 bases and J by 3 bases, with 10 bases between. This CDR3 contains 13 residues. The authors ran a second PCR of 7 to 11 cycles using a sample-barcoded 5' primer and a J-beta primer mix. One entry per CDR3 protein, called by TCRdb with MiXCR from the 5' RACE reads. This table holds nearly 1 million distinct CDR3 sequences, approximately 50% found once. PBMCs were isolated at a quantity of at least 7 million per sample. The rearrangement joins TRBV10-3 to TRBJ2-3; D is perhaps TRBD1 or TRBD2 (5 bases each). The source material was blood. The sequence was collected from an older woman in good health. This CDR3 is CAISRDRTDTQYF. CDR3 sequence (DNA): TGTGCCATCAGCCGGGACCGTACAGATACGCAGTATTTT.